These 7 T cell receptor beta chains came from one sample sequenced in a study of PD-1 blockade in classical Hodgkin lymphoma. In every patient, relapse followed autologous stem cell transplantation, while exposure to brentuximab vedotin differed. TCRdb's copy holds only in-frame clones and misses some; the assay was immunoSEQ multiplex PCR. Of 84,000 or so clones listed, approximately 91% are singletons. The source was peripheral blood mononuclear cells (PBMCs), collected before the second cycle of nivolumab. The receptors stem from a human donor with classical Hodgkin lymphoma.

The V and J genes are TRBV6-1 and TRBJ1-5; 8 bases align to TRBD1. Germline V gene data show CDR1 as MNHNS and CDR2 as SASEGT. The CDR3 is 13 residues long. J was trimmed by 4 bases and V by 8 bases; bases with no gene match: 4. The CDR3 DNA is TGTGCCAGCTCAGGGGGCGCGAATCAGCCCCAGCATTTT. Its protein is CASSGGANQPQHF.

The chain links TRBV27 to TRBJ2-7; maybe TRBD2 (6 bases). The CDR3 is 13 amino acids. Germline lookup yields CDR1 MNHEY and CDR2 SMNVEV (reference sequence). The V end was cut by 4 bases, the J end by 0 bases, with 7 bases between. In DNA form, the CDR3 reads TGTGCCAGCAGTTCGGGACTCTCCTACGAGCAGTACTTC. It is translated as CASSSGLSYEQYF.

The chain carries TRBV29-1 and TRBJ2-7; 9 bases fit TRBD1. The CDR3 has 14 amino acids. V was pared by 4 bases and J by 1 base, with 5 bases of the junction left unmatched. Germline CDR1 is SQVTM and CDR2 is ANQGSEA. This chain's CDR3 is CSVVGQGRSYEQYF. CDR3 in DNA: TGCAGCGTTGTAGGACAGGGGAGGTCCTACGAGCAGTACTTC.

The rearrangement joins TRBV30 to TRBJ2-1; the D is unclear. The CDR3 is 12 residues long. Germline CDR1 is GTSNPN and CDR2 is SVGIG (reference sequence). Trimming stripped 1 base from V and 7 bases from J, with 8 bases between. The DNA for the CDR3 is TGTGCCTGGAGTGGTCTCGGAAATGAGCAGTTCTTC. This encodes CAWSGLGNEQFF.

J is TRBJ1-1 and V is TRBV6-5; a possible D gene is TRBD1 (6 bases). V gave up 6 bases and J gave up 10 bases, with 15 bases separating them. The CDR3 spans 12 residues. CDR1 is MNHEY and CDR2 is SVGAGI in the germline V gene. The CDR3 DNA follows: TGTGCCAGCAGCATTGATGGGGGGGCAGCTTTCTTT. Translated: CASSIDGGAAFF.

This chain connects TRBV5-1 to TRBJ2-3; possibly TRBD2 for D (6 bases). The CDR3 loop spans 15 amino acids. Germline V gives CDR1 SGHRS, CDR2 YFSETQ. V was clipped by 0 bases and J by 6 bases, with 14 bases between them. CDR3 sequence: CASSLAVSGRDTQYF. CDR3 DNA sequence: TGCGCCAGCAGCTTGGCAGTCTCAGGGAGGGATACGCAGTATTTT.

The chain joins TRBV10-1 to TRBJ1-1; maybe TRBD1 (5 bases). Germline CDR1 reads WNHNN; CDR2 reads SYGVQD (reference sequence). Trimming stripped 5 bases from V and 4 bases from J, with 11 bases between. The CDR3 extends over 13 amino acids. The CDR3 loop is CASSTGGVTEAFF. The CDR3 DNA reads as TGCGCCAGCAGTACAGGAGGGGTCACTGAAGCTTTCTTT.